Detailed here is one TCR beta chain. The data were taken from a study of OX40 agonist ivuxolimab in advanced cancers. On the study more broadly: Those enrolled were about 82% male, with a mean age of about 60 years and ages from roughly 20 to 90.

Using immunoSEQ multiplex PCR, the repertoire was profiled, and TCRdb retains in-frame clones only, with some absent. Of approximately 40,000 clones listed, roughly 78% are singletons. This CDR3 spans 13 amino acids. Germline V gene lookup returns CDR1 SGHTA and CDR2 FQGNSA. Deletions cut 5 bases from V and 5 bases from J, with 12 bases between. The clonotype comes from an adult with an advanced solid tumor such as melanoma, head and neck, liver or kidney cancer. This specimen consisted of CD4+ or CD8+ T cells sorted from blood, obtained in a trial of the OX40 agonist ivuxolimab. This sequence joins TRBV7-2 and TRBJ2-5, with unresolved D. DNA of the CDR3: TGTGCCAGCAGCGCCTCACTACGGGAGACCCAGTACTTC. It specifies CASSASLRETQYF.